This T cell receptor beta chain was identified during a study of cytomegalovirus exposure and HLA in healthy donors. Study-wide results and caveats: For most subjects, TCR beta sequences were reported to predict HLA-A and HLA-B alleles with accuracy. Cytomegalovirus association was listed for about 150 TCR beta chains. The CMV antigen specificity of a few CMV-associated chains was confirmed through in vitro analysis. HLA alleles were associated with roughly 15,000 TCR beta sequences in a later analysis at 0.05 false discovery rate.

Primers included in the PCR were 60 Vbeta and 13 Jbeta primers. Assay used: immunoSEQ multiplex PCR; TCRdb lists only in-frame clones, some missing. The data hold 55,000 to 70,000 clones, with 70% to 75% observed a single time. About this clone: Antigen: not known.

From germline, CDR1 is MDHEN and CDR2 SYDVKM. Trimming stripped 4 bases from V and 9 bases from J, with 12 bases between. This CDR3 is built from 12 residues. The gene calls are TRBV28 and TRBJ1-2; weak D call: TRBD1 (6 bases). The TCR sequence derives from a woman aged 25 to 39 in good health and CMV-seronegative. Material for sequencing was PBMCs. The CDR3 DNA reads TGTGCCAGCAGTTCCGGACAGAGGAGCTACACCTTC. This sequence encodes CASSSGQRSYTF.